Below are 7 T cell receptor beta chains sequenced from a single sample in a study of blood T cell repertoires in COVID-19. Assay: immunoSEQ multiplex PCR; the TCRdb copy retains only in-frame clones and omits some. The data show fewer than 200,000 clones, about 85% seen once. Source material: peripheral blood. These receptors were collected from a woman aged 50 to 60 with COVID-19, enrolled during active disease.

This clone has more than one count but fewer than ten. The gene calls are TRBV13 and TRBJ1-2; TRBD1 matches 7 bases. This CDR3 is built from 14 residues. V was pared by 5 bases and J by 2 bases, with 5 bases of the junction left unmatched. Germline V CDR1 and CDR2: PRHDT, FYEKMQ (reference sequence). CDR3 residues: CASSLRQGNYGYTF. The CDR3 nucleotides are TGTGCCAGCAGCCTTCGACAGGGAAACTATGGCTACACCTTC.

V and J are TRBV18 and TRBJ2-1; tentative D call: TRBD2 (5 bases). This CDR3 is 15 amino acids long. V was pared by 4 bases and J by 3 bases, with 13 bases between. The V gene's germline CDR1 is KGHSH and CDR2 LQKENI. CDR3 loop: CASSQTYRDYNEQFF. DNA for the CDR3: TGTGCCAGCTCACAAACTTACCGGGACTACAATGAGCAGTTCTTC.

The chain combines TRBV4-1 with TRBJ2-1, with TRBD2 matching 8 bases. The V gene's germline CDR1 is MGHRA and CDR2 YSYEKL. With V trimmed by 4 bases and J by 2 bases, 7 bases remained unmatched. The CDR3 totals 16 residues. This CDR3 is CASSPGRGGPYNEQFF. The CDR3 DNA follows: TGCGCCAGCAGCCCAGGACGGGGGGGCCCCTACAATGAGCAGTTCTTC.

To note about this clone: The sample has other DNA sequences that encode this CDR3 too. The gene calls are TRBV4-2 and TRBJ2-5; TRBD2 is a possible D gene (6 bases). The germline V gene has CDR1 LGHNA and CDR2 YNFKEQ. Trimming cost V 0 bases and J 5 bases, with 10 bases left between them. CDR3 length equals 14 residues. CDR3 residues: CASSQEGGEETQYF. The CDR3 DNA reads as TGTGCCAGCAGCCAAGAAGGCGGGGAGGAGACCCAGTACTTC.

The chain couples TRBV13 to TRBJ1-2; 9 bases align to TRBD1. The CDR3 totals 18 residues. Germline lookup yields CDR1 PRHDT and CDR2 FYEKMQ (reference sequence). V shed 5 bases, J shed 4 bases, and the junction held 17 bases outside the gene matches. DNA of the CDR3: TGTGCCAGCAGCCCACCCGGGACAGGGCTTTATCCTAGCTATGGCTACACCTTC. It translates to CASSPPGTGLYPSYGYTF.

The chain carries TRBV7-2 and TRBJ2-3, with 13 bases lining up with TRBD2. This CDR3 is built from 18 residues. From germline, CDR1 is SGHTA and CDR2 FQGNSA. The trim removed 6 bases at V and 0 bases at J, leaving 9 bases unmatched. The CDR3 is CASSSRRTSGGSTDTQYF. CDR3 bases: TGTGCCAGCAGTTCGAGACGGACTAGCGGGGGCAGCACAGATACGCAGTATTTT.

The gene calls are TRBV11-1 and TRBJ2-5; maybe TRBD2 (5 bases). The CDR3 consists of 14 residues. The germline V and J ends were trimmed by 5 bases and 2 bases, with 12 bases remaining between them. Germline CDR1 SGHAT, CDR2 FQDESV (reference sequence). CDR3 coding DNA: TGTGCCAGCAGCGATCGGCGGGTACAAGAGACCCAGTACTTC. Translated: CASSDRRVQETQYF.